This T cell receptor (beta chain) originates from a study of T cell responses to AZD1222 COVID-19 vaccine. Measured with immunoSEQ multiplex PCR; TCRdb has only the in-frame clones, and not every one. The sample has some 130,000 clones; 80% to 90% are singletons. Regarding this clone: Its matching antigen is unknown.

General study points: Reports indicate that nearly half of spike-specific TCRs are directed at unmutated variant regions.

The V end lost 3 bases, the J end lost 9 bases, and 3 bases lay between the germline ends. The germline V gene has CDR1 MDHEN and CDR2 SYDVKM. There are 11 residues in the CDR3. This specimen consisted of peripheral blood, obtained on day 0 of AZD1222 vaccination. This rearrangement joins TRBV28 to TRBJ1-6; D unresolved. This receptor was identified in an adult in good health. The CDR3, as DNA: TGTGCCAGCAGTTTCCCTTCACCCCTCCACTTT. This encodes CASSFPSPLHF. Drawing the rest from reference TRBV28 and TRBJ1-6, the complete variable domain is DVKVTQSSRYLVKRTGEKVFLECVQDMDHENMFWYRQDPGLGLRLIYFSYDVKMKEKGDIPEGYSVSREKKERFSLILESASTNQTSMYLCASSFPSPLHFGNGTRLTVT.